These 32 T cell receptor beta chains came from one sample sequenced in a study of CD8 T cells in ankylosing spondylitis. Using its own MiXCR run on the 5' RACE reads, TCRdb lists one record per CDR3 protein. Of 300,000 to 350,000 distinct CDR3 sequences in the sample, 14% to 15% were seen once. The sample was blood, either unsorted or a sorted T cell fraction (not recorded which). The receptors originated from a male donor with ankylosing spondylitis or in good health (not recorded which).

CDR3 DNA: TGCGCCAGCAGTGAAAACACCAATCAGCCCCAGCATTTT. Protein product: CASSENTNQPQHF. The J gene is TRBJ1-5, the V gene TRBV10-2; D unclear. Trimming took off 3 bases at V and 3 bases at J, with 6 bases between the two ends. Germline V gene sequence: CDR1 WSHSY, CDR2 SAAADI. This CDR3 comprises 13 residues.

The rearrangement uses TRBV18 and TRBJ1-1; D is ambiguous. Germline CDR1 reads KGHSH; CDR2 reads LQKENI. This CDR3 has 12 residues. V lost 4 bases, J lost 2 bases, and 5 bases lay in between. The CDR3, as DNA: TGTGCCAGCTCACGACCAAACACTGAAGCTTTCTTT. Amino acids: CASSRPNTEAFF.

This clonotype was seen more than once but under ten times. The junction departs from the called germline gene at one end, perhaps through a read error. The V gene is TRBV29-1, the J gene TRBJ1-2, with D hard to call. Germline CDR1 is SQVTM and CDR2 is ANQGSEA. CDR3 length: 12 residues. In DNA form, the CDR3 reads TGCAGCGTTGAAGATCCCGCCCTGGTGCCCGCCTTC. It is translated as CSVEDPALVPAF.

The rearrangement joins TRBV20-1 to TRBJ2-7; D remains unclear. Looked up from germline, CDR1 is DFQATT and CDR2 is SNEGSKA (reference sequence). V lost 1 base, J lost 4 bases, and 11 bases lay in between. The CDR3 totals 13 residues. CDR3 loop: CSARVVGFYEQYF. The CDR3 bases are TGCAGTGCTAGAGTGGTAGGGTTTTACGAGCAGTACTTC.

This clonotype has only a few counts. This chain uses TRBV2 with TRBJ1-1, with D possibly being TRBD1 (5 bases). CDR1 is SNHLY and CDR2 is FYNNEI in the germline V gene. The CDR3 covers 14 residues. Trimming cost V 4 bases and J 1 base, with 10 bases left between them. CDR3 DNA: TGTGCCAGCAGTGCAAGACAGACGAACACTGAAGCTTTCTTT. This sequence encodes CASSARQTNTEAFF.

In this sample, this clonotype turned up many times. The gene calls are TRBV5-1 and TRBJ1-2; possibly TRBD1 for D (5 bases). The V gene's germline CDR1 is SGHRS and CDR2 YFSETQ. CDR3 length: 14 amino acids. V lost 2 bases and J lost 0, with 8 bases in between. Here the CDR3 reads CASSFEGSNYGYTF. For the CDR3, the DNA is TGCGCCAGCAGCTTCGAGGGGTCTAACTATGGCTACACCTTC.

The sample holds many counts of this clonotype. The rearrangement uses TRBV12-3 or TRBV12-4 and TRBJ2-3, with a tentative D call TRBD2 (5 bases). The V end was cut by 8 bases, the J end by 2 bases, with 11 bases between. CDR3 length equals 13 residues. In nucleotides, the CDR3 is TGTGCCAGCGGTAGTAGCGACACAGATACGCAGTATTTT. Its translation: CASGSSDTDTQYF.

The CDR3 here is CASSPGQGQGAFF. The CDR3 nucleotides are TGTGCCAGCAGCCCGGGACAGGGGCAAGGAGCTTTCTTT. The rearrangement uses TRBV6-6 and TRBJ1-1; 10 bases line up with TRBD1. This CDR3 is built from 13 residues. Germline CDR1 reads MNHNY; CDR2 reads SVGAGI (reference sequence). V shed 6 bases, J shed 10 bases, and the junction held 8 bases outside the gene matches.

At least ten counts were recorded for this clonotype. This chain uses TRBV29-1 with TRBJ1-1; perhaps TRBD1 as D (5 bases). V dropped 0 bases and J dropped 3 bases, with 14 bases sitting between them. The CDR3 length is 15 residues. CDR1 and CDR2 from the germline V gene are SQVTM and ANQGSEA. CDR3 amino acids: CSVEERQGIDTEAFF. The CDR3 nucleotides are TGCAGCGTTGAAGAGAGGCAGGGTATCGACACTGAAGCTTTCTTT.

The CDR3 loop reads CASADKKGNEGSYEQYF. The DNA of the CDR3 is TGTGCCAGCGCTGATAAGAAGGGAAACGAGGGATCCTACGAGCAGTACTTC. The chain combines TRBV5-6 with TRBJ2-7, with D tentatively TRBD2 (5 bases). V gave up 7 bases and J gave up 1 base, with 24 bases separating them. The CDR3 spans 17 residues. Per the germline V gene, CDR1 is SGHDT and CDR2 is YYEEEE.

This clonotype was observed a handful of times. The rearrangement joins TRBV4-1 to TRBJ2-3; TRBD1 matches at 7 bases. CDR3 length: 15 residues. The germline V gene has CDR1 MGHRA and CDR2 YSYEKL. The J segment lost 2 bases and the V segment lost 5 bases, leaving 7 bases of the junction unmatched. In nucleotides, the CDR3 is TGCGCCAGCAGCAGGGGGCAGCGAGCCACAGATACGCAGTATTTT. It specifies CASSRGQRATDTQYF.

This clonotype was seen only a few times. The V and J genes are TRBV27 and TRBJ1-1, with D possibly being TRBD1 (5 bases). The germline V gene has CDR1 MNHEY and CDR2 SMNVEV (reference sequence). The CDR3 length is 14 residues. The V and J ends lost 5 bases and 5 bases respectively, with 15 bases between them. The CDR3 DNA follows: TGTGCCAGCAGTCTACGGCCGGGGCGGACTGAAGCTTTCTTT. It codes for CASSLRPGRTEAFF.

Regarding this clonotype: A much bigger clone sits one base away, suggesting this may be a read error. This chain links TRBV12-3 or TRBV12-4 with TRBJ1-5, with 8 bases identical to TRBD1. V was clipped by 7 bases and J by 3 bases; unmatched bases: 8. This CDR3 has 15 amino acids. In DNA form, the CDR3 reads TGTGCCAGCACCCCCCGGGACAGGCACAATCAGCCCCAGCATTTT. Translated, it gives CASTPRDRHNQPQHF.

The V and J genes are TRBV6-5 and TRBJ2-7; 8 bases agree with TRBD2. Trimming removed 4 bases from V and 5 bases from J; junction bases left unmatched: 7. The CDR3 loop spans 14 amino acids. Germline V gene lookup returns CDR1 MNHEY and CDR2 SVGAGI. The CDR3 protein is CASSSTGTSNEQYF. In DNA, the CDR3 is TGTGCCAGCAGTTCGACCGGGACTAGTAACGAGCAGTACTTC.

V usage is TRBV6-1 and J usage is TRBJ2-1; TRBD2 matches at 14 bases. Germline CDR1 MNHNS, CDR2 SASEGT. The CDR3 spans 15 residues. The trim removed 2 bases at V and 12 bases at J, leaving 6 bases unmatched. The CDR3: CASSESGGLAGGQFF. CDR3 bases: TGTGCCAGCAGTGAAAGTGGAGGACTAGCGGGGGGGCAGTTCTTC.

This clonotype was picked up a small number of times. The chain joins TRBV4-1 to TRBJ1-2, with 9 bases matching TRBD1. This CDR3 region has 16 residues. The J segment lost 6 bases and the V segment lost 3 bases, leaving 11 bases of the junction unmatched. Germline V lookup: CDR1 MGHRA, CDR2 YSYEKL. The CDR3 here is CASSQSPGQGGNGYTF. In DNA form, the CDR3 reads TGCGCCAGCAGCCAGTCGCCGGGACAGGGAGGAAATGGCTACACCTTC.

This clonotype came up a few times. The gene calls are TRBV5-1 and TRBJ1-4; weak D call: TRBD1 (5 bases). Looked up from germline, CDR1 is SGHRS and CDR2 is YFSETQ. The CDR3 runs to 16 residues. Trimming left V 4 bases short and J 8 bases short, with 21 bases between. CDR3 amino acids: CASSARTPGREEKLFF. The CDR3 DNA sequence: TGCGCCAGCAGCGCGAGAACACCGGGCAGGGAAGAAAAACTGTTTTTT. The whole variable domain, remainder taken from reference TRBV5-1 and TRBJ1-4, is KAGVTQTPRYLIKTRGQQVTLSCSPISGHRSVSWYQQTPGQGLQFLFEYFSETQRNKGNFPGRFSGRQFSNSRSEMNVSTLELGDSALYLCASSARTPGREEKLFFGSGTQLSVL.

The chain couples TRBV5-6 to TRBJ2-7; 8 nucleotides align to TRBD1. The junction had 9 bases not matched to a gene; V was cut back by 4 bases and J by 3 bases. Germline assignment: CDR1 SGHDT and CDR2 YYEEEE. There are 15 residues in the CDR3. The DNA for the CDR3 is TGTGCCAGCAGCCGAGGGACAGGATCTATCTACGAGCAGTACTTC. Translating gives CASSRGTGSIYEQYF.

The chain employs TRBV25-1 and TRBJ1-4, with 7 bases matching TRBD1. Germline lookup yields CDR1 MGHDK and CDR2 SYGVNS. Losses at the gene ends were 8 bases for V and 0 bases for J; bases not matched to a gene: 6. The CDR3 sequence is 15 residues long. The CDR3 here is CASRNRGATNEKLFF. In nucleotides, the CDR3 is TGTGCCAGCCGGAACAGGGGTGCAACTAATGAAAAACTGTTTTTT.

This clonotype was found a few times. The chain joins TRBV29-1 to TRBJ2-5; D gene unclear. The CDR3 covers 12 residues. From germline, CDR1 is SQVTM and CDR2 ANQGSEA. V was clipped by 4 bases and J by 2 bases, with 8 bases between them. The CDR3 sequence is CSVVRSQETQYF. DNA of the CDR3: TGCAGCGTTGTCCGCAGTCAAGAGACCCAGTACTTC.

V usage is TRBV5-6 and J usage is TRBJ1-1, with a possible D match to TRBD1 (6 bases). Germline V CDR1 and CDR2: SGHDT, YYEEEE. This CDR3 contains 16 residues. Trimming removed 0 bases from V and 6 bases from J, with 18 bases in between. The CDR3, as DNA: TGTGCCAGCAGCTTGGATGCGGGGGCTTCAACATCTGAAGCTTTCTTT. Translating it yields CASSLDAGASTSEAFF.

This clonotype has only a few counts. The J gene is TRBJ2-3, the V gene TRBV12-3 or TRBV12-4; possibly TRBD2 for D (6 bases). Trimming took 5 bases from V and 6 from J, leaving 24 bases between them. The CDR3 covers 17 residues. This CDR3 is CASSPSLALALGDTQYF. DNA of the CDR3: TGTGCCAGCAGTCCCTCTCTAGCGCTTGCTTTGGGGGATACGCAGTATTTT.

The chain employs TRBV7-9 and TRBJ1-1; possibly TRBD1 for D (5 bases). The CDR3 is 13 residues long. Trimming took 11 bases from V and 5 from J, leaving 18 bases between them. Germline-derived CDR1 and CDR2 are SEHNR and FQNEAQ (reference sequence). CDR3 in DNA: TGTGCCTCCCGCTCGGGGGGTGGAACTGAAGCTTTCTTT. Its translation is CASRSGGGTEAFF.

The chain recombines TRBV5-1 with TRBJ1-2; D remains unclear. The CDR3 consists of 17 residues. V shed 1 base and J shed 2 bases, with 18 bases lying between them. Germline values: CDR1 SGHRS, CDR2 YFSETQ. CDR3 sequence (DNA): TGCGCCAGCAGCTTGAACCCTCAGGAGGGTTGGAACTATGGCTACACCTTC. This translates into CASSLNPQEGWNYGYTF.

The chain is built from TRBV20-1 and TRBJ2-7, with D perhaps TRBD1 (6 bases). This CDR3 is 16 amino acids long. Germline V gene lookup returns CDR1 DFQATT and CDR2 SNEGSKA (reference sequence). V lost 3 bases and J 0 bases, leaving 18 bases between the germline ends. This CDR3 is CSASPWPGTHSYEQYF. CDR3 nucleotides: TGCAGTGCTAGCCCCTGGCCCGGGACACACTCCTACGAGCAGTACTTC.

The genes are TRBV7-9 and TRBJ2-1; tentatively, D is TRBD2 (6 bases). This CDR3 has 17 residues. The germline CDR1 and CDR2 sequences are SEHNR and FQNEAQ (reference sequence). Trimming shortened V by 2 bases and J by 0 bases, and 14 bases separated the two germline ends. The CDR3 DNA reads TGTGCCAGCAGCTTAACGGGGGTCAGGAGCTCCTACAATGAGCAGTTCTTC. Its protein product is CASSLTGVRSSYNEQFF.

This clonotype was counted many times. This chain uses TRBV6-2 or TRBV6-3 with TRBJ2-1; perhaps TRBD1 as D (5 bases). Germline V gene lookup returns CDR1 MNHEY and CDR2 SVGEGT. The V and J ends lost 3 bases and 1 base respectively, with 13 bases between them. The CDR3 covers 16 residues. The CDR3 loop reads CASSYPRAGSYNEQFF. In nucleotides, the CDR3 is TGTGCCAGCAGTTATCCCAGGGCCGGGTCCTACAATGAGCAGTTCTTC.

The rearrangement joins TRBV4-1 to TRBJ1-5; 7 bases are shared with TRBD1. The junction had 7 bases not matched to a gene; V was cut back by 4 bases and J by 7 bases. The germline V gene has CDR1 MGHRA and CDR2 YSYEKL. The CDR3 has 14 amino acids. CDR3 nucleotides: TGCGCCAGCAGCCCAACAGGGGTCCGGCAGCCCCAGCATTTT. This gives the protein CASSPTGVRQPQHF.

This clonotype has a count of ten or more. CDR3 amino acids: CSARVGGVNTEAFF. DNA for the CDR3: TGCAGTGCTAGAGTAGGAGGGGTTAACACTGAAGCTTTCTTT. The V and J genes are TRBV20-1 and TRBJ1-1, with D perhaps matching TRBD1 (5 bases). The CDR3 has 14 amino acids. Trimming cost V 1 base and J 2 bases, with 11 bases left between them. Germline CDR1 and CDR2: DFQATT and SNEGSKA (reference sequence).

This clonotype was detected only once. The gene calls are TRBV19 and TRBJ2-2, with 12 bases that match TRBD1. V gave up 5 bases and J gave up 6 bases; unmatched junction bases: 7. Germline V lookup: CDR1 LNHDA, CDR2 SQIVND (reference sequence). CDR3 length: 16 residues. The CDR3 DNA follows: TGTGCCAGTAGTCCAGGGACAGGGGGCACCGCCGGGGAGCTGTTTTTT. Protein: CASSPGTGGTAGELFF.

There are a few counts of this clonotype. The chain has TRBV5-1 and TRBJ2-2; no clear D. Germline V gives CDR1 SGHRS, CDR2 YFSETQ. With 5 bases removed from V and 5 bases from J, the gap between germline ends came to 16 bases. The CDR3 has 15 residues. The CDR3 DNA reads TGCGCCAGCAGGCTCCAGGACGTTCGGACCGGGGAGCTGTTTTTT. It is translated as CASRLQDVRTGELFF.

This chain joins TRBV5-6 and TRBJ2-6; D gene uncertain. Germline-derived CDR1 and CDR2 are SGHDT and YYEEEE. The V end was cut by 6 bases, the J end by 1 base, with 20 bases between. The CDR3 sequence is 18 residues long. The CDR3 reads CASTSGAGPMSGANVLTF. The DNA for the CDR3 is TGTGCCAGCACGTCCGGAGCTGGGCCGATGTCTGGGGCCAACGTCCTGACTTTC.